This T cell receptor (beta chain) stems from a study of OX40 agonist ivuxolimab in advanced cancers. Data came from immunoSEQ multiplex PCR; TCRdb stores just in-frame clones and leaves some out. Among about 20,000 clones listed, about 83% were seen once. Regarding the study as a whole: Several nonresponders also turned out to have low normalized T-cell clonal expansion.

Turning to this clone: Its antigen remains unidentified.

The CDR3 sequence is 15 residues long. V lost 2 bases, J lost 7 bases, and 18 bases lay in between. Germline lookup yields CDR1 MNHEY and CDR2 SMNVEV (reference sequence). The genes are TRBV27 and TRBJ2-7; D assignment may be TRBD1 or TRBD2 (6 bases each). This sample comprised CD4+ or CD8+ T cells sorted from blood, obtained in a trial of the OX40 agonist ivuxolimab. This clonotype originated in an adult with an advanced solid tumor such as melanoma, head and neck, liver or kidney cancer. This CDR3 reads CASSLGVEGGREQYF. In nucleotides, the CDR3 is TGTGCCAGCAGTTTAGGGGTAGAAGGGGGGAGGGAGCAGTACTTC.